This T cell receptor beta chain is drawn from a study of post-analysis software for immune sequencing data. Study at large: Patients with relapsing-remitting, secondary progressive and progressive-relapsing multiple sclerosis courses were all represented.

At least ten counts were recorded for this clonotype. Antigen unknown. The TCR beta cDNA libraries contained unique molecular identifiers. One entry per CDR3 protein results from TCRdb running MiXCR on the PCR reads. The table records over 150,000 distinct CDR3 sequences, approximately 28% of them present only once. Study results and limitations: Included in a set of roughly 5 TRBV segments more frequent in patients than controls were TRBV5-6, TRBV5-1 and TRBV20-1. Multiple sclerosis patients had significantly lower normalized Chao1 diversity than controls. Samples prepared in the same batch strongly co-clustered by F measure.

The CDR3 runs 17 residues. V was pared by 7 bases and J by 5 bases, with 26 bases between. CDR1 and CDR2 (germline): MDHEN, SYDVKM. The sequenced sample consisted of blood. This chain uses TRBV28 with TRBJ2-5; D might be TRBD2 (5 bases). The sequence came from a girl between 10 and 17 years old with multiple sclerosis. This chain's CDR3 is CASTTPGDYNTWETQYF. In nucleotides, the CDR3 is TGTGCCAGCACCACTCCCGGAGACTACAACACCTGGGAGACCCAGTACTTC. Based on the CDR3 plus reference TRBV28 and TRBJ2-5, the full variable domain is DVKVTQSSRYLVKRTGEKVFLECVQDMDHENMFWYRQDPGLGLRLIYFSYDVKMKEKGDIPEGYSVSREKKERFSLILESASTNQTSMYLCASTTPGDYNTWETQYFGPGTRLLVL.